This TCR beta chain was observed in a study of blood T cells in healthy people across ages (dated by TCRdb to between 2014 and 2017). For the wider study: In model experiments, template switching captured about one uniquely barcoded TCR beta cDNA molecule for every two T cells. To track age-related changes in TCR beta repertoire diversity, the study relied on deep sequencing normalized with unique cDNA molecular identifiers. Four age groups were formed from the donors: young (average roughly 15 years), middle-aged (approximately 39), aged (62) and long-lived (82). The study analyzed two additional independent replicas of 1 million unique cDNA reads from the same blood draw for two donors, one aged 18 to 29 and one aged 80 or older. Study-wide findings and limitations: Bulk unsorted PBMC profiling prevented conclusive comparison of naive and antigen-experienced compartments. Because donor CMV infection status was unknown, age-related changes in expanded clonotypes were potentially confounded. Estimates of total diversity from one million sequenced T cells were regarded as lower bounds and underestimates. The long-lived group showed more naive CD4+ T cells, fewer expanded clones and increased TCR diversity than the aged group, suggesting age selection. Observed TCR beta diversity per million T cells fell roughly linearly with age, and a significant reduction was already apparent by age around 40. A strong correlation was found between observed TCR beta diversity and the percentage of naive T cells measured by flow cytometry.

About this clonotype: This clone's antigen is unknown. No quality values exist for individual bases; no much larger clone is one base distant.

The donors were a few dozen Caucasian individuals from Russia, aged 6 to 90 years, who were systemically healthy. Approximately 11 milliliters of peripheral blood were drawn from each donor into EDTA-treated Vacutainer tubes. Ficoll-Paque density-gradient centrifugation was used to isolate PBMCs, with at least 6.5 million obtained per sample. Total RNA, at least 6 micrograms per sample, was extracted from PBMCs with Trizol reagent. For every donor, an aliquot of PBMCs went through flow cytometry to measure the percentages of naive CD45RAhigh/CD27high T cells. The library was made by 5' RACE. The instrument was an Illumina HiSeq 2500. A second 7 to 11 cycle PCR used a sample-barcoded 5' primer and a J-beta primer mix. Each TCR beta cDNA molecule received a unique molecular identifier from a template-switch 5' adaptor carrying 12 random nucleotides. At least 3 million CDR3-containing paired-end reads were obtained from each sample. All of the RNA was converted into first-strand cDNA using the Mint cDNA synthesis kit, with a TRBC-specific oligonucleotide serving as the primer. Following uracil-DNA glycosylase treatment, a first 18-cycle PCR with universal primers M1SS and BC2_uni_R was performed on all cDNA. The original methods were these. Each sample was normalized by randomly selecting 1 million high-quality reads, each carrying a distinct molecular identifier. Reads with shared molecular identifiers were discarded instead of being binned into consensus sequences. MiTCR, with a Q25 quality threshold and the strictest error-elimination algorithm, was used for CDR3 identification, clonotype clustering and error correction. A nonparametric unseen species model with Euler transformation was used to estimate a lower bound on total TCR beta diversity. TCRdb reprocessed the public reads (quality trimming at Q25 with fastp, clone calling with MiXCR) and kept in-frame beta chains. Each record represents a unique CDR3 protein, reported with the most common genes and DNA among its rows. TCRdb's processing, not the authors' own work, is the source of the V and J calls. The sample contains roughly 800,000 distinct CDR3 sequences, approximately 25% of them found a single time. The ten largest clones add up to just under 9.5% of the sample.

Cut back by 6 bases and 9 bases, the V and J ends lie 18 bases apart. The germline V gene gives CDR1 as SQVTM and CDR2 as ANQGSEA. Including the terminal cysteine and phenylalanine, the CDR3 comprises 13 residues. The read is trimmed to its CDR3 DNA, 39 bases read in frame from base 1. These data also featured in a second study, about T cells of mothers and their children. As noted in the second study: Donors were nine systemically healthy Caucasian individuals: three mothers and their six children. cDNA synthesis consumed the entire amount of extracted RNA, loaded at around 1.5 ug RNA in each 15 ul reaction. In the second PCR, the M1S primer introduced both the sample barcodes and 2-4 random nucleotides. Each mother yielded over 8.5 million TCR beta CDR3 reads and each child 3 million or so reads. Thymic selection similarly shapes TCR recombination output in related and unrelated pairs, with minor effect from inherited differences. Related mother-child pairs always showed normalized repertoire overlap that was slightly higher than in unrelated mother-child pairs, though the difference was never significant. No persistent microchimeric T cell clones were found, with a detection sensitivity of approximately 100 clones per million clonotypes. To look for features that set related mother-child pairs apart from unrelated individuals, the researchers ran deep NGS to compare the TCR beta repertoires of mothers and children. On average, the children were roughly 12 +/- 4 years old, while the mothers were approximately 40 +/- 4 years old. Libraries were sequenced on Illumina HiSeq 2000 with 100+100 nt paired-end reads after adapter ligation with NEBNext reagents. Mother and child libraries were prepared a month apart and sequenced in separate runs to prevent cross-contamination. Between roughly 500,000 and 2,100,000 distinct TCR beta clonotypes were identified per donor. Naive TCR beta clonotypes were estimated from low-frequency clonotypes matched to each donor's FACS-determined naive share, without sorting.

The chain uses TRBV29-1 and TRBJ2-1; the D gene may be TRBD1 or TRBD2, since each aligns over 5 bases. Input material: blood. The TCR sequence derives from a boy younger than 18 in good health. The CDR3 reads as follows: CSVRARDHVEQFF. Here is the DNA: TGCAGCGTCCGGGCTAGGGACCATGTTGAGCAGTTCTTC.